This T cell receptor (beta chain) stems from a study of cytomegalovirus exposure and HLA in healthy donors. The PCR used 60 Vbeta and 13 Jbeta primers. This table comes from immunoSEQ multiplex PCR, and its TCRdb copy is limited to in-frame clones, with some not included. This sample yields about 120,000 clones, of which 65% to 80% are seen a single time; 9.5% to 13% belongs to the top ten. V dropped 7 bases and J dropped 5 bases, with 14 bases sitting between them. This CDR3 is built from 13 residues. Germline CDR1 is SGHVS and CDR2 is FQNEAQ. This clonotype was obtained from a man aged 35 to 55 in good health and CMV-seropositive. J is TRBJ2-5 and V is TRBV7-8, with D maybe TRBD1 (6 bases). The sequenced sample was PBMCs. The DNA of the CDR3 is TGTGCCAGCAACAGGGTGAATCTCGAGACCCAGTACTTC. It specifies CASNRVNLETQYF.